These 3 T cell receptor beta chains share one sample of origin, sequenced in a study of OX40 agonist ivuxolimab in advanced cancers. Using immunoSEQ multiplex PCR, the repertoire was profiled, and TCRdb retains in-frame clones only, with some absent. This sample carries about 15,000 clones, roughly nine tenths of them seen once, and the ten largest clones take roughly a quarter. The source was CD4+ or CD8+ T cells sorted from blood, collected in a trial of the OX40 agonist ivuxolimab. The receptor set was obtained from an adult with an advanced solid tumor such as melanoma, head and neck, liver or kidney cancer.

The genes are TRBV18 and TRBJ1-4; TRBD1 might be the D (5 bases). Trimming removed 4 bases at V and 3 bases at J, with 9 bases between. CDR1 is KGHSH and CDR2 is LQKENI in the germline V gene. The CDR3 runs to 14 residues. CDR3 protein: CASSRQGANEKLFF. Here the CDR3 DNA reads TGTGCCAGCTCACGCCAAGGGGCTAATGAAAAACTGTTTTTT.

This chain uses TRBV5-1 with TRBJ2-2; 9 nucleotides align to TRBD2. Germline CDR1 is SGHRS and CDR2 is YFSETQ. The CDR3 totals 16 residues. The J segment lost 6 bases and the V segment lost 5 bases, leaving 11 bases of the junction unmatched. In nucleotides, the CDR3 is TGCGCCAGCAGTCCCCCAGCGGGAGGAGACCCCGGGGAGCTGTTTTTT. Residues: CASSPPAGGDPGELFF.

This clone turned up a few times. This chain's CDR3 is CASSTSHGYTF. The CDR3 DNA follows: TGTGCCAGTAGCACCTCCCATGGCTACACCTTC. The genes are TRBV19 and TRBJ1-2; unclear D gene. Between the trimmed V and J ends, which lost 6 bases and 6 bases, there was a span of 8 bases. Germline CDR1 is LNHDA and CDR2 is SQIVND (reference sequence). The CDR3 spans 11 residues.